The text below deals with one T cell receptor (beta chain). The antigen is undetermined. This sample was included in a study of type 1 regulatory T cells. Overall study: This in vitro CD4 product, T-allo10, is enriched for Tr1 cells and alloantigen-specific.

TCRdb ran MiXCR on the reads and lists one entry per CDR3 protein. The repertoire holds about 42,000 distinct CDR3 sequences, 10% to 15% seen once, with 6.5% to 9% in the top ten. The CDR3 contains 12 residues. Between the trimmed V and J ends, which lost 3 bases and 6 bases, there was a span of 10 bases. Germline V gene sequence: CDR1 DFQATT, CDR2 SNEGSKA (reference sequence). Study conclusions and caveats: Compared with non-Tr1 cells, Tr1 cells showed a narrower TCR repertoire.

The sample consisted of cultured non-Tr1 T cells, either the whole culture or a sorted T cell fraction (not recorded which). This sequence originates from a human donor in good health. V and J are TRBV20-1 and TRBJ2-3, with a tentative D call TRBD2 (6 bases). The CDR3 DNA reads as TGCAGTGCTAGCGAACGGGGGGATACGCAGTATTTT. This codes for CSASERGDTQYF.